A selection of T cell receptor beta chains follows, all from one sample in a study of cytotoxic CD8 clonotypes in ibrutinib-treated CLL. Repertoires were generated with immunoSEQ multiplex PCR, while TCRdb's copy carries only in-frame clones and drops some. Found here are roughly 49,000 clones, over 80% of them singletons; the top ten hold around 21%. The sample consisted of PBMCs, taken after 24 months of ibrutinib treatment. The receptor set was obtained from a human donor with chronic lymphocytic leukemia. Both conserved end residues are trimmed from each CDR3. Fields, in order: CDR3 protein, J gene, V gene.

CDR3: ASSYSYRGETQY
J: TRBJ2-5
V: TRBV6-5

CDR3: ASSPPNREGQPQH
J: TRBJ1-5
V: TRBV18

CDR3: ASSLDLARTPAF
J: TRBJ1-1
V: TRBV7-2

CDR3: ASSRGTALRDQY
J: TRBJ2-5
V: TRBV6-5

CDR3: ASSLTSGPNNEQF
J: TRBJ2-1
V: TRBV7-7

CDR3: ASSEGGSRNEQF
J: TRBJ2-1
V: TRBV10-1

CDR3: ASSRTRRDSNQPQH
J: TRBJ1-5
V: TRBV7-8

CDR3: ASSQVGLAYEQY
J: TRBJ2-7
V: TRBV14

CDR3: AISESSTGRVEAF
J: TRBJ1-1
V: TRBV10-3

CDR3: ASSSLRLAGGSYEQY
J: TRBJ2-7
V: TRBV13

CDR3: ASNQRGGNHEQY
J: TRBJ2-7
V: TRBV6-1

CDR3: ASSLGMTDTQY
J: TRBJ2-3
V: TRBV11-2

CDR3: ASSPISRRSGTEAF
J: TRBJ1-1
V: TRBV7-2

CDR3: ASRDPGNTIY
J: TRBJ1-3
V: TRBV5-1

CDR3: ASSEALLRTGDETQY
J: TRBJ2-5
V: TRBV2

CDR3: ASSSLTTGGQETQY
J: TRBJ2-5
V: TRBV5-4

CDR3: ASSSPPPWNEQF
J: TRBJ2-1
V: TRBV19

CDR3: ASSPVHGYGYT
J: TRBJ1-2
V: TRBV7-2

CDR3: ASSPGTRADTQY
J: TRBJ2-3
V: TRBV7-2

CDR3: ASRLAGANTGELF
J: TRBJ2-2
V: TRBV11-2

CDR3: ASNGQGNEQF
J: TRBJ2-1
V: TRBV6-1

CDR3: ASSLGQAKQY
J: TRBJ2-7
V: TRBV7-6

CDR3: ASSYRGRAEAF
J: TRBJ1-1
V: TRBV6-4

CDR3: ASRRDLNADEQY
J: TRBJ2-7
V: TRBV11-2

CDR3: ASSPNSAGANVLT
J: TRBJ2-6
V: TRBV7-3

CDR3: AWRAGGAETQY
J: TRBJ2-5
V: TRBV30

CDR3: ASSLGLAGYEQF
J: TRBJ2-1
V: TRBV7-9

CDR3: ASSGYLMTGKGTGELF
J: TRBJ2-2
V: TRBV6-1

CDR3: ASSLALQGLGEQY
J: TRBJ2-7
V: TRBV5-1

CDR3: ASSRQAGVETQY
J: TRBJ2-5
V: TRBV4-1

CDR3: ASSLTGNIQY
J: TRBJ2-4
V: TRBV5-6

CDR3: ASSRDTSIGYEQY
J: TRBJ2-7
V: TRBV7-2

CDR3: ASSFNQYNEQF
J: TRBJ2-1
V: TRBV27

CDR3: ASSVTGDSSYEQY
J: TRBJ2-7
V: TRBV4-2

CDR3: ASSLTLNYGYT
J: TRBJ1-2
V: TRBV5-8

CDR3: ASRKPRILAGRSTYEQY
J: TRBJ2-7
V: TRBV27